Listed here are 22 T cell receptor beta chains from one sample, sequenced in a study of blood T cell repertoires in COVID-19. Some clones are missing from TCRdb's copy, which holds only in-frame ones; the method was immunoSEQ multiplex PCR. This table has 300,000 to 400,000 clones, 85% appearing once. Sequenced input: PBMCs or T cells enriched from blood (not recorded which). The source is a woman in her thirties who had been exposed to COVID-19.

The chain has TRBV28 and TRBJ2-7; 11 bases agree with TRBD2. J lost 3 bases, V lost 5 bases, and 9 bases had no gene match. This CDR3 has 16 residues. In germline, CDR1 is MDHEN, CDR2 SYDVKM. CDR3 DNA sequence: TGTGCCAGCAGTGGAGCACTAGCGGGAGTTCACTACGAGCAGTACTTC. Its translation is CASSGALAGVHYEQYF.

The table lists this clone with a few counts. This chain joins TRBV6-5 and TRBJ1-1; TRBD1 matches at 9 bases. V lost 5 bases, J lost 8 bases, and 6 bases stayed unmatched. CDR1 and CDR2 (germline): MNHEY, SVGAGI. This CDR3 contains 13 residues. Here the CDR3 reads CASSLDRGDEAFF. CDR3 sequence (DNA): TGTGCCAGCAGTCTTGACAGGGGGGACGAAGCTTTCTTT.

The chain joins TRBV5-1 to TRBJ1-5; D gene unclear. Germline V lookup: CDR1 SGHRS, CDR2 YFSETQ. CDR3 length: 14 amino acids. V was clipped by 1 base and J by 4 bases, with 9 bases between them. The CDR3 protein is CASSLNSLNQPQHF. CDR3 sequence (DNA): TGCGCCAGCAGCTTGAACAGTTTAAATCAGCCCCAGCATTTT. Variable domain in full (rest from reference TRBV5-1 and TRBJ1-5): KAGVTQTPRYLIKTRGQQVTLSCSPISGHRSVSWYQQTPGQGLQFLFEYFSETQRNKGNFPGRFSGRQFSNSRSEMNVSTLELGDSALYLCASSLNSLNQPQHFGDGTRLSIL.

This chain connects TRBV2 to TRBJ1-1, with unresolved D. In germline, CDR1 is SNHLY, CDR2 FYNNEI. The V gene lost 7 bases and the J gene lost 8 bases, with 8 bases spanning the gap. The CDR3 has 10 residues. The CDR3 loop is CASKRREAFF. The CDR3 bases are TGTGCCAGCAAGCGGCGGGAAGCTTTCTTT.

The CDR3 loop reads CASSRDFKETQYF. The CDR3 DNA reads as TGTGCCAGCAGCCGGGACTTCAAAGAGACCCAGTACTTC. This sequence joins TRBV2 and TRBJ2-5; D perhaps matches TRBD2 (6 bases). Germline V gene data show CDR1 as SNHLY and CDR2 as FYNNEI. This CDR3 has 13 amino acids. Trimming stripped 6 bases from V and 3 bases from J, with 11 bases between.

The chain has TRBV5-4 and TRBJ2-2; D perhaps matches TRBD1 (6 bases). The CDR3 covers 15 residues. Per germline, CDR1 SGHNT and CDR2 YYREEE (reference sequence). Trimming took off 0 bases at V and 3 bases at J, with 9 bases between the two ends. The chain's CDR3 is CASSLGQAHTGELFF. CDR3 nucleotides: TGTGCCAGCAGCTTGGGACAGGCGCACACCGGGGAGCTGTTTTTT.

The V and J genes are TRBV3-1 (or the pseudogene TRBV3-2) and TRBJ2-7; 9 bases line up with TRBD1. From germline, CDR1 is LGHDT and CDR2 YNNKEL (reference sequence). V dropped 2 bases and J dropped 4; count of bases not matched to a gene: 3. This CDR3 spans 14 amino acids. The CDR3 DNA reads TGTGCCAGCAGCCAACCGGGACAGGGATACGAGCAGTACTTC. This codes for CASSQPGQGYEQYF.

This clone was detected only once. The J gene is TRBJ2-1, the V gene TRBV2; 12 bases are a match to TRBD2. V lost 5 bases, J lost 7 bases, and 6 bases stayed unmatched. Germline-derived CDR1 and CDR2 are SNHLY and FYNNEI. The CDR3 is 15 amino acids. In nucleotides, the CDR3 is TGTGCCAGCAGTAGACTAGCGGGAGTTGGAAATGAGCAGTTCTTC. Its protein product is CASSRLAGVGNEQFF.

This chain connects TRBV6-5 to TRBJ2-7; 7 positions agree with TRBD2. V lost 7 bases to trimming and J lost 6 bases; unmatched junction nucleotides: 15. The CDR3 has 15 amino acids. Germline loops: CDR1 MNHEY, CDR2 SVGAGI. This CDR3 is CASNGRRERGREQYF. The DNA of the CDR3 is TGTGCCAGCAACGGGAGGCGGGAGAGGGGACGCGAGCAGTACTTC.

This clone was counted once. The gene calls are TRBV19 and TRBJ2-1, with TRBD2 matching over 8 bases. CDR1 is LNHDA and CDR2 is SQIVND in the germline V gene (reference sequence). The V segment lost 6 bases and the J segment 2 bases; nucleotides outside the gene matches: 6. This CDR3 is 15 amino acids long. The DNA for the CDR3 is TGTGCCAGTAGAACCTCTAGCGGGCCCTACAATGAGCAGTTCTTC. This encodes CASRTSSGPYNEQFF.

This clone was seen a single time. The chain couples TRBV28 to TRBJ1-2; D unclear. Per germline, CDR1 MDHEN and CDR2 SYDVKM. The CDR3 length is 13 residues. V was trimmed by 2 bases and J by 8 bases, leaving 12 bases between them. The CDR3 nucleotides are TGTGCCAGCAGTTTACACCCGGAGAACGGCTACACCTTC. This gives the protein CASSLHPENGYTF.

The chain couples TRBV15 to TRBJ1-4; possibly TRBD1 for D (6 bases). Germline assignment: CDR1 LNHNV and CDR2 YYDKDF (reference sequence). V was shortened by 5 bases and J by 5 bases, with 15 bases between the two germline ends. The CDR3 sequence is 15 residues long. CDR3 sequence: CATSVLQGRNEKLFF. The CDR3 region has the DNA TGTGCCACCAGCGTGCTACAGGGCAGAAATGAAAAACTGTTTTTT.

This clone was seen a handful of times. J is TRBJ1-5 and V is TRBV27; the D is unclear. The CDR3 runs to 17 residues. V was pared by 5 bases and J by 1 base, with 18 bases between. CDR1 and CDR2 (germline): MNHEY, SMNVEV (reference sequence). The CDR3 DNA is TGTGCCAGCAGTCCCTCCGGTAGATCGAGGAGCAATCAGCCCCAGCATTTT. Encoded protein: CASSPSGRSRSNQPQHF.

J is TRBJ1-2 and V is TRBV11-2, with TRBD1 matching 10 bases. Germline CDR1 and CDR2: SGHAT and FQNNGV. This CDR3 is built from 13 residues. The V gene end was trimmed by 5 bases and the J gene end by 14 bases; junction bases not matched to a gene: 11. CDR3 in amino acids: CASSPPGTGAKTF. The DNA for the CDR3 is TGTGCCAGCAGCCCGCCCGGGACAGGGGCGAAGACCTTC.

This chain connects TRBV7-6 to TRBJ1-1; 9 bases fit TRBD1. Trimming cost V 5 bases and J 1 base; bases outside gene matches: 11. Germline CDR1 reads SGHVS; CDR2 reads FNYEAQ. CDR3 length: 17 amino acids. CDR3 DNA sequence: TGTGCCAGCAGCCCCAATACCGGACAGGGGAAGAACACTGAAGCTTTCTTT. Translating gives CASSPNTGQGKNTEAFF. The whole variable domain, remainder taken from reference TRBV7-6 and TRBJ1-1, is GAGVSQSPRYKVTKRGQDVALRCDPISGHVSLYWYRQALGQGPEFLTYFNYEAQQDKSGLPNDRFSAERPEGSISTLTIQRTEQRDSAMYRCASSPNTGQGKNTEAFFGQGTRLTVV.

The V call is TRBV7-2, the J call TRBJ2-5, with 11 bases aligning to TRBD1. V trimming: 5 bases; J trimming: 5 bases; junction bases outside the gene matches: 7. The CDR3 runs 15 residues. Germline V gives CDR1 SGHTA, CDR2 FQGNSA. CDR3 DNA: TGTGCCAGCAGCCCGGACAGGGGGCGCTTGGAGACCCAGTACTTC. This encodes CASSPDRGRLETQYF. The whole variable domain, remainder taken from reference TRBV7-2 and TRBJ2-5, is GAGVSQSPSNKVTEKGKDVELRCDPISGHTALYWYRQSLGQGLEFLIYFQGNSAPDKSGLPSDRFSAERTGGSVSTLTIQRTQQEDSAVYLCASSPDRGRLETQYFGPGTRLLVL.

The V gene is TRBV6-5, the J gene TRBJ2-1; TRBD1 is a possible D gene (6 bases). Germline assignment: CDR1 MNHEY and CDR2 SVGAGI. The CDR3 consists of 15 residues. With 2 bases removed from V and 6 bases from J, the gap between germline ends came to 14 bases. CDR3 sequence (DNA): TGTGCCAGCAGTTACGTCAGGGGACCTTCCAATGAGCAGTTCTTC. Protein sequence: CASSYVRGPSNEQFF.

This clone was counted between two and nine times. The chain recombines TRBV4-3 with TRBJ1-1, with D possibly TRBD1 on 5 matching bases. Germline V lookup: CDR1 LGHNA, CDR2 YSLEER. The CDR3 covers 14 residues. The V gene lost 4 bases and the J gene lost 1 base, with 10 bases spanning the gap. The CDR3 here is CASSRTGQNTEAFF. The CDR3 DNA follows: TGCGCCAGCAGCCGGACCGGACAGAACACTGAAGCTTTCTTT.

The chain is built from TRBV7-9 and TRBJ1-2; D might be TRBD1 (6 bases). The CDR3 is made up of 13 amino acids. CDR1 is SEHNR and CDR2 is FQNEAQ in the germline V gene (reference sequence). V lost 2 bases, J lost 5 bases, and 9 bases lay in between. CDR3 in amino acids: CASSLQGKYGYTF. The CDR3 coding sequence is TGTGCCAGCAGCTTACAGGGGAAATATGGCTACACCTTC.

As regards this clone: One base away lies a much larger clone, so this may be a sequencing read error. Within the sample, other DNA sequences also encode this same CDR3. The rearrangement links TRBV7-3 to TRBJ2-7; D not certain. CDR3 length: 12 amino acids. The V gene lost 1 base and the J gene lost 4 bases, with 5 bases spanning the gap. In germline, CDR1 is SGHTA, CDR2 FQGTGA. CDR3 region: CASSLNGYEQYF. The CDR3 DNA reads as TGTGCCAGCAGCTTAAACGGGTACGAGCAGTACTTC.

The chain employs TRBV5-4 and TRBJ1-4; 7 bases line up with TRBD1. The CDR3 length is 16 residues. CDR1 SGHNT and CDR2 YYREEE come from the germline V gene (reference sequence). The J segment lost 0 bases and the V segment lost 4 bases, leaving 6 bases of the junction unmatched. The CDR3 here is CASSHPQGATNEKLFF. The CDR3 DNA follows: TGTGCCAGCAGCCACCCGCAGGGGGCAACTAATGAAAAACTGTTTTTT.

This chain connects TRBV5-4 to TRBJ2-7; 13 nucleotides match TRBD2. This CDR3 is built from 18 residues. V shed 4 bases and J 1 base; nucleotides not matched to a gene: 11. In germline, CDR1 is SGHNT, CDR2 YYREEE (reference sequence). The CDR3 DNA sequence: TGTGCCAGCAGCCTACTAGCGGGGGGGCTAATCAAGTCCTACGAGCAGTACTTC. Its protein product is CASSLLAGGLIKSYEQYF.